This T cell receptor beta chain came from a study of T cell repertoires in cytomegalovirus infection. Study details: CMV infection together with matching HLA type was indicated by public TCR beta signatures.

TCRdb re-called the reads with MiXCR, one entry per CDR3 protein. The sample lists 550,000 to 700,000 distinct CDR3 sequences; around two fifths were seen once. This CDR3 spans 14 amino acids. The J segment lost 3 bases and the V segment lost 5 bases, leaving 6 bases of the junction unmatched. Germline CDR1 is LNHDA and CDR2 is SQIVND (reference sequence). This clonotype is a singleton in its sample. The antigen is undetermined. Overall study results and limits: Public TCR beta family frequency separated CMV-and-HLA carriers, including in an independent cohort. Ex vivo responses were dominated by HLA-C-restricted CMV-specific TCR beta clonotypes.

The sequences come from cultured PBMCs, collected from culture after CMV antigen stimulation. This clonotype was obtained from a human donor in good health (CMV status not recorded). Some clones in this sample may be carry-over from other donors' samples. The chain links TRBV19 to TRBJ1-1; 7 nucleotides align to TRBD1. The CDR3 here is CASSQTGLDTEAFF. CDR3 DNA sequence: TGTGCCAGTAGTCAGACAGGGCTTGACACTGAAGCTTTCTTT.